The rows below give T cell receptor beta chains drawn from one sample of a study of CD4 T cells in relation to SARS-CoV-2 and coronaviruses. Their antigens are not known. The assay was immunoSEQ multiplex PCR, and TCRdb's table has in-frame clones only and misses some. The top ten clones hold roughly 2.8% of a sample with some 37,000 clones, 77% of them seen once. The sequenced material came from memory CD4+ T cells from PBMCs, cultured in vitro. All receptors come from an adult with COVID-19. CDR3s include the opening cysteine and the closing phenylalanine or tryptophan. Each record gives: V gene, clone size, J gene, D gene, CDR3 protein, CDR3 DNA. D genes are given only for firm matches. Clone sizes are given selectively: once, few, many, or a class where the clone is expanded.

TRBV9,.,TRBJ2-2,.,CASSTRGGITGELFF,TGTGCCAGCAGCACCCGTGGCGGTATCACCGGGGAGCTGTTTTTT
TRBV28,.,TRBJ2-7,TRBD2,CASSLTSGLSYEQYF,TGTGCCAGCAGTTTAACTAGCGGACTCTCCTACGAGCAGTACTTC
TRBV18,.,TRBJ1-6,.,CASSPRHSEDSPLHF,TGTGCCAGCTCACCACGGCACTCAGAGGATTCACCCCTCCACTTT
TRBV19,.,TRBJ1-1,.,CASSIRRESTEAFF,TGTGCCAGTAGTATTCGAAGGGAATCGACTGAAGCTTTCTTT
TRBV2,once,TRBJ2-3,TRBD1,CASRRTGGTDTQYF,TGTGCCAGCAGGAGGACAGGGGGCACAGATACGCAGTATTTT
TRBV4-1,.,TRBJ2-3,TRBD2,CASSQPSSGSLFDTQYF,TGCGCCAGCAGCCAACCATCTAGCGGGAGTCTCTTTGATACGCAGTATTTT
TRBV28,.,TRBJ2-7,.,CASSLGTDYEQYF,TGTGCCAGCAGTTTGGGGACGGACTACGAGCAGTACTTC
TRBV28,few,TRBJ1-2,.,CASSFHSQGEGYTF,TGTGCCAGCAGTTTTCATTCTCAGGGAGAGGGCTACACCTTC
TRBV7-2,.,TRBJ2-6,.,CASTPSLLSGANVLTF,TGTGCCAGCACCCCTAGCCTACTCTCTGGGGCCAACGTCCTGACTTTC
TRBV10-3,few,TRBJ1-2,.,CAISESGGSGGYTF,TGTGCCATCAGTGAGTCTGGGGGCTCAGGTGGCTACACCTTC
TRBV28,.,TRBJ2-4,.,CASMGANQNIQYF,TGTGCCAGCATGGGGGCAAACCAAAACATTCAGTACTTC
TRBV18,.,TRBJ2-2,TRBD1,CASSPRTGDPVELFF,TGTGCCAGCTCACCACGGACAGGTGACCCCGTAGAGCTGTTTTTT
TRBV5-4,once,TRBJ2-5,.,CASSLVGETQYF,TGTGCCAGCAGTTTAGTAGGAGAGACCCAGTACTTC
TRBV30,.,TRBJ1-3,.,CAWSPGEGRGNTIYF,TGTGCCTGGAGTCCAGGAGAAGGCCGCGGAAACACCATATATTTT
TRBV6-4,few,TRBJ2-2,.,CASSGGNTGELFF,TGTGCCAGCAGTGGGGGGAACACCGGGGAGCTGTTTTTT
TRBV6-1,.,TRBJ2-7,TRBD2,CASSGQGTSGRLTYEQYF,TGTGCCAGCAGTGGGCAAGGGACTAGCGGTAGACTAACCTACGAGCAGTACTTC
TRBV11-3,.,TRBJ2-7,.,CASSFPTTETYEQYF,TGTGCCAGCAGCTTCCCCACGACAGAAACCTACGAGCAGTACTTC
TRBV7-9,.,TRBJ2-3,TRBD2,CASSLAPSGIGADTQYF,TGTGCCAGCAGCTTAGCGCCCAGCGGGATCGGTGCAGATACGCAGTATTTT
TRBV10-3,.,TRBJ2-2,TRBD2,CAISALAANTGELFF,TGTGCCATCAGTGCACTAGCGGCGAACACCGGGGAGCTGTTTTTT
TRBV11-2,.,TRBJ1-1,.,CASSPEHHTEAFF,TGTGCCAGCAGCCCGGAACACCACACTGAAGCTTTCTTT
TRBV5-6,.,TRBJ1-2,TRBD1,CASSPGPTDRAYGYTF,TGTGCCAGCAGCCCCGGCCCAACCGACAGGGCCTATGGCTACACCTTC
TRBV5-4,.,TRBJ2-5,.,CASSRRGRAGGETQYF,TGTGCCAGCAGCCGGAGGGGGCGGGCCGGAGGAGAGACCCAGTACTTC
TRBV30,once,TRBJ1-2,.,CAWSTGNLNGYTF,TGTGCCTGGAGTACGGGGAACCTGAATGGCTACACCTTC
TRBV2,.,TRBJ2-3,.,CASLKITDTQYF,TGTGCCAGCCTAAAAATAACAGATACGCAGTATTTT
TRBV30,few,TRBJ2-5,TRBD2,CAWSVLAGEETQYF,TGTGCCTGGAGTGTACTAGCGGGAGAAGAGACCCAGTACTTC
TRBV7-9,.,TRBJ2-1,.,CASRPSSDRSYNEQFF,TGTGCCAGCAGACCGTCTAGCGACCGCTCCTACAATGAGCAGTTCTTC
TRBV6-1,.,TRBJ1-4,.,CASSGKGTTGKSKLFF,TGTGCCAGCAGTGGAAAGGGAACGACAGGCAAGTCTAAACTGTTTTTT
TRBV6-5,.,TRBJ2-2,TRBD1,CASSYLGQTRTGELFF,TGTGCCAGCAGTTACTTGGGACAGACAAGAACCGGGGAGCTGTTTTTT
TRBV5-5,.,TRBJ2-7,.,CASTRQTGPLQVGYF,TGTGCCAGCACCCGGCAAACCGGACCGCTCCAAGTCGGGTACTTC
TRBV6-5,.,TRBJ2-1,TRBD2,CASSYRGLEYNEQFF,TGTGCCAGCAGTTATCGGGGACTAGAGTACAATGAGCAGTTCTTC
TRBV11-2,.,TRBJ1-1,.,CASSLAGDGTEAFF,TGTGCCAGCAGCTTGGCCGGGGATGGTACTGAAGCTTTCTTT
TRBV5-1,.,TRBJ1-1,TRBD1,CASSPRTGRSEAFF,TGCGCCAGCAGCCCGAGGACAGGTCGATCTGAAGCTTTCTTT